The present T cell receptor beta chain was sequenced within a study of glioma-infiltrating T cells after dendritic cell vaccination. Only in-frame clones appear in the TCRdb table, and some are missing; sequencing was by immunoSEQ multiplex PCR. The table has some 100,000 clones, under 90% seen once. CDR1 SNHLY and CDR2 FYNNEI come from the germline V gene. The CDR3 is made up of 14 amino acids. The junction had 7 bases not matched to a gene; V was cut back by 5 bases and J by 6 bases. The receptor was isolated from a human donor with glioblastoma. The material sequenced was blood, taken before dendritic cell vaccination. This chain joins TRBV2 and TRBJ1-5, with 7 bases matching TRBD1. CDR3 nucleotides: TGTGCCAGCAGTAAGACGACAGGGACTCAGCCCCAGCATTTT. It codes for CASSKTTGTQPQHF.